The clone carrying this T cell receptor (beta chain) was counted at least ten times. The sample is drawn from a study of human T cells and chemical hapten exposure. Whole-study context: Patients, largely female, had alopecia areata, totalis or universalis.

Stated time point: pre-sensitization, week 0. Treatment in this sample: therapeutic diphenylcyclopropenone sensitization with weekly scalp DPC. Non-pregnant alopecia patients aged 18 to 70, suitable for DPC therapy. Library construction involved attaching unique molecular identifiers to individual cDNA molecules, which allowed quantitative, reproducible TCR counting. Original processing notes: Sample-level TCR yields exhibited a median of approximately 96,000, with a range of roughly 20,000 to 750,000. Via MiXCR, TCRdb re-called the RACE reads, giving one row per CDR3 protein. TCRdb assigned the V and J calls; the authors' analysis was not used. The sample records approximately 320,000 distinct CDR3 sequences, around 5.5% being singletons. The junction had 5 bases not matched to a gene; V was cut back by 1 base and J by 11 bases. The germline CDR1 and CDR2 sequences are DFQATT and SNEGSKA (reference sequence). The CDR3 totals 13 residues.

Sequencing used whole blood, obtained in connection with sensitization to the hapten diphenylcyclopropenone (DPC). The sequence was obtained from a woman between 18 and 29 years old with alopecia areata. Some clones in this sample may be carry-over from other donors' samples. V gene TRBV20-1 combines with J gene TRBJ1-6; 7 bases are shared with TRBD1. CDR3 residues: CSARGAGGAPLHF. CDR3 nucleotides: TGCAGTGCTAGAGGGGCAGGGGGGGCACCCCTCCACTTT.